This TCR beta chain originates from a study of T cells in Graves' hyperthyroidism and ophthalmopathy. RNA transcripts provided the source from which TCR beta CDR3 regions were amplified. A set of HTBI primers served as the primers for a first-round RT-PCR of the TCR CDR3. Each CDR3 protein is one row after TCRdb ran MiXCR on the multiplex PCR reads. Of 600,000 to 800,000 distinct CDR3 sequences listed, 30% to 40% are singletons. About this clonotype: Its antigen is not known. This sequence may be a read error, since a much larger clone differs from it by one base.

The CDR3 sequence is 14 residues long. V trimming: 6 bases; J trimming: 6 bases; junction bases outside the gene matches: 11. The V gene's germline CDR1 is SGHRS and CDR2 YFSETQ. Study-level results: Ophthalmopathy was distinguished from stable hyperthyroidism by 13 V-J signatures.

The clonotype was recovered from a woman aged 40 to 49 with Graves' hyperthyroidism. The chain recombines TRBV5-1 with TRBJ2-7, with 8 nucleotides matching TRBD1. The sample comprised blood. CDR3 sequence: CASNPDQGAFEQYF. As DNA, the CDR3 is TGCGCCAGCAACCCAGATCAGGGGGCCTTCGAGCAGTACTTC.